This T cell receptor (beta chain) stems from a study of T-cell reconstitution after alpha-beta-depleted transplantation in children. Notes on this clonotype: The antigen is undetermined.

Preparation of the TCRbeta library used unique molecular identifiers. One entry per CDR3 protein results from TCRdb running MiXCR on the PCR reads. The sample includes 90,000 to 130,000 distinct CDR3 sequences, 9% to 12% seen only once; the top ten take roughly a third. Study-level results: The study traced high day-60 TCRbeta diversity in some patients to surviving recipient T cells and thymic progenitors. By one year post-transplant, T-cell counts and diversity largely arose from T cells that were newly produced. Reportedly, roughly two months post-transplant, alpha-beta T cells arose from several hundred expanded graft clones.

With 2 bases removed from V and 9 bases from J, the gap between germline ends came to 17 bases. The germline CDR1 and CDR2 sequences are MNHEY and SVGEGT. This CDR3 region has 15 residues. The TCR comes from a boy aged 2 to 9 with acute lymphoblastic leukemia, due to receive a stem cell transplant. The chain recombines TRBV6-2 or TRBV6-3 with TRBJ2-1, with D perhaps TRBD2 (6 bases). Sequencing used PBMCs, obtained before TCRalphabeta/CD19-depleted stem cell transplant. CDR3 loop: CASSYGRQSGGEQFF. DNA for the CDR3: TGTGCCAGCAGTTACGGGAGGCAGTCTGGGGGTGAGCAGTTCTTC.